The rows below give T cell receptor beta chains drawn from one sample of a study of T cell repertoires in aging, cancer and after chemotherapy. TCRdb re-derived calls from the multiplex PCR reads in MiXCR, one entry per CDR3 protein. The sample has several thousand distinct CDR3 sequences, over 40% seen once. Sequencing was done on a sample of blood. These receptor sequences come from a human donor with a solid tumor. Each CDR3 is given with its conserved first and last residue. Each record gives: CDR3 protein, CDR3 DNA, D gene, clone size, J gene, V gene. The D gene is left open where the match is weak. Not every row has a clone size; where given, it reads once, few, many or a size class.

CDR3: CASRDRGSGANVLTF
DNA: TGTGCCAGCAGAGACAGGGGTTCCGGGGCCAACGTCCTGACTTTC
D: TRBD1
size: NA
J: TRBJ2-6
V: TRBV5-4

CDR3: CASSAGLAGNIQYF
DNA: TGTGCCAGCAGCGCGGGACTAGCGGGAAACATTCAGTACTTC
D: TRBD2
size: NA
J: TRBJ2-4
V: TRBV9

CDR3: CASSHGDTYEQYF
DNA: TGTGCCAGCAGCCATGGAGATACCTACGAGCAGTACTTC
D: NA
size: NA
J: TRBJ2-7
V: TRBV11-2

CDR3: CASTRTTGTDTIYF
DNA: TGTGCCAGTACTCGGACGACAGGGACGGACACCATATATTTT
D: TRBD1
size: NA
J: TRBJ1-3
V: TRBV19

CDR3: CSAWAGARGTDTQYF
DNA: TGCAGTGCTTGGGCTGGGGCCCGCGGTACAGATACGCAGTATTTT
D: NA
size: NA
J: TRBJ2-3
V: TRBV20-1

CDR3: CASTPLAGGEQFF
DNA: TGTGCCAGCACCCCTTTGGCGGGAGGTGAGCAGTTCTTC
D: TRBD2
size: NA
J: TRBJ2-1
V: TRBV6-5

CDR3: CSASGTDNQPQHF
DNA: TGCAGCGCCTCCGGGACAGACAATCAGCCCCAGCATTTT
D: TRBD1
size: NA
J: TRBJ1-5
V: TRBV29-1

CDR3: CASSSSALVLSTGELFF
DNA: TGCGCCAGCAGCTCGTCGGCACTTGTCCTTAGTACCGGGGAGCTGTTTTTT
D: NA
size: once
J: TRBJ2-2
V: TRBV5-1

CDR3: CASSPQTGADEKLFF
DNA: TGTGCCAGTAGTCCGCAGACAGGCGCCGATGAAAAACTGTTTTTT
D: NA
size: NA
J: TRBJ1-4
V: TRBV19

CDR3: CASSPTAGNTIYF
DNA: TGCGCCAGCAGCCCCACCGCTGGAAACACCATATATTTT
D: NA
size: NA
J: TRBJ1-3
V: TRBV5-1

CDR3: CATSDLTGLEQYF
DNA: TGTGCCACCAGTGATTTGACGGGGCTCGAGCAGTACTTC
D: NA
size: NA
J: TRBJ2-7
V: TRBV24-1

CDR3: CASKEQVRGYTF
DNA: TGTGCCAGCAAAGAACAGGTTAGGGGCTACACCTTC
D: NA
size: few
J: TRBJ1-2
V: TRBV6-1

CDR3: CASPPVSNYGYTF
DNA: TGTGCCAGCCCGCCTGTTTCTAACTATGGCTACACCTTC
D: NA
size: NA
J: TRBJ1-2
V: TRBV5-4

CDR3: CASSNTYEQYF
DNA: TGTGCCAGCAGTAATACCTACGAGCAGTACTTC
D: NA
size: few
J: TRBJ2-7
V: TRBV6-2/TRBV6-3

CDR3: CSARDGGSGEETQYF
DNA: TGCAGTGCTAGAGACGGAGGTAGTGGGGAAGAGACCCAGTACTTC
D: NA
size: NA
J: TRBJ2-5
V: TRBV20-1

CDR3: CASSLDRGKIPLHF
DNA: TGTGCCAGCAGCCTAGACAGGGGAAAAATTCCCCTCCACTTT
D: TRBD1
size: few
J: TRBJ1-6
V: TRBV5-5

CDR3: CASSLTGPSYNEQFF
DNA: TGTGCCAGCAGCTTGACGGGCCCTTCCTACAATGAGCAGTTCTTC
D: NA
size: NA
J: TRBJ2-1
V: TRBV7-2

CDR3: CSAAGLAGTDTQYF
DNA: TGCAGTGCTGCGGGACTAGCGGGCACAGATACGCAGTATTTT
D: TRBD2
size: NA
J: TRBJ2-3
V: TRBV20-1

CDR3: CASSLAGGRNEQFF
DNA: TGTGCCAGTTCCCTAGCGGGAGGCCGGAATGAGCAGTTCTTC
D: TRBD2
size: NA
J: TRBJ2-1
V: TRBV6-5

CDR3: CSAQPGPPSPLHF
DNA: TGCAGTGCTCAGCCGGGGCCTCCTTCACCCCTCCACTTT
D: NA
size: NA
J: TRBJ1-6
V: TRBV20-1

CDR3: CSAPSSGGTDTQYF
DNA: TGCAGTGCTCCCTCCAGCGGAGGCACAGATACGCAGTATTTT
D: NA
size: few
J: TRBJ2-3
V: TRBV20-1

CDR3: CASSSRVVGGDYTF
DNA: TGTGCCAGCAGCTCGAGGGTGGTGGGGGGGGACTACACCTTC
D: NA
size: NA
J: TRBJ1-2
V: TRBV7-2

CDR3: CASTPFQETQYF
DNA: TGTGCCAGCACGCCATTCCAAGAGACCCAGTACTTC
D: NA
size: NA
J: TRBJ2-5
V: TRBV6-5

CDR3: CASSFVGTGSSGNTIYF
DNA: TGTGCCAGCAGCTTTGTTGGGACAGGTTCTTCTGGAAACACCATATATTTT
D: TRBD1
size: NA
J: TRBJ1-3
V: TRBV7-2

CDR3: CASSFGLPAQYF
DNA: TGTGCCAGCAGCTTTGGTCTCCCCGCGCAGTATTTT
D: NA
size: NA
J: TRBJ2-3
V: TRBV7-2

CDR3: CASSLPGQLREKLFF
DNA: TGTGCCAGCAGCCTCCCGGGTCAATTGAGGGAAAAACTGTTTTTT
D: NA
size: once
J: TRBJ1-4
V: TRBV6-6

CDR3: CASSSRHPSTDTQYF
DNA: TGTGCCAGCAGCAGTCGACACCCTAGCACAGATACGCAGTATTTT
D: NA
size: NA
J: TRBJ2-3
V: TRBV7-2

CDR3: CASSLTSGAYEQYF
DNA: TGTGCCAGCAGCTTAACTAGCGGGGCCTACGAGCAGTACTTC
D: TRBD2
size: few
J: TRBJ2-7
V: TRBV12-3/TRBV12-4

CDR3: CASSFSDGNTIYF
DNA: TGCGCCAGCAGCTTCTCTGATGGAAACACCATATATTTT
D: NA
size: NA
J: TRBJ1-3
V: TRBV5-1

CDR3: CASSLSRSNEQFF
DNA: TGTGCCAGCAGCTTAAGTAGGAGCAATGAGCAGTTCTTC
D: NA
size: NA
J: TRBJ2-1
V: TRBV7-2

CDR3: CAWSATSGGETQYF
DNA: TGTGCCTGGAGTGCGACTAGCGGGGGAGAGACCCAGTACTTC
D: TRBD2
size: NA
J: TRBJ2-5
V: TRBV30

CDR3: CASSVQGANYEQYF
DNA: TGTGCCAGCAGTGTACAGGGGGCTAACTACGAGCAGTACTTC
D: TRBD1
size: few
J: TRBJ2-7
V: TRBV27

CDR3: CASRATSGSRVETQYF
DNA: TGTGCCAGCAGGGCAACTAGCGGGAGTCGAGTAGAGACCCAGTACTTC
D: TRBD2
size: NA
J: TRBJ2-5
V: TRBV14

CDR3: CSVDLMGVADTQYF
DNA: TGCAGCGTTGATCTCATGGGTGTTGCAGATACGCAGTATTTT
D: NA
size: NA
J: TRBJ2-3
V: TRBV29-1

CDR3: CASSPLLQGYGEQYF
DNA: TGTGCCAGCAGTCCTTTGCTCCAAGGGTATGGCGAGCAGTACTTC
D: NA
size: few
J: TRBJ2-7
V: TRBV6-1

CDR3: CASSHGTAGNTIYF
DNA: TGTGCCAGCAGCCATGGGACAGCTGGAAACACCATATATTTT
D: TRBD1
size: NA
J: TRBJ1-3
V: TRBV7-2

CDR3: CASSLEGLAGGEQYF
DNA: TGTGCCAGCAGCTTGGAGGGACTAGCGGGAGGGGAGCAGTACTTC
D: TRBD2
size: few
J: TRBJ2-7
V: TRBV5-4

CDR3: CASSYSSGNTIYF
DNA: TGTGCCAGCAGTTACAGCTCTGGAAACACCATATATTTT
D: NA
size: NA
J: TRBJ1-3
V: TRBV6-5

CDR3: CASSAYRAETEAFF
DNA: TGTGCCAGTAGTGCCTACAGGGCGGAGACTGAAGCTTTCTTT
D: NA
size: few
J: TRBJ1-1
V: TRBV19

CDR3: CAISGGQNTGELFF
DNA: TGTGCCATCAGTGGCGGCCAGAACACCGGGGAGCTGTTTTTT
D: NA
size: NA
J: TRBJ2-2
V: TRBV10-3

CDR3: CASSYEPPGANTGELFF
DNA: TGTGCCAGCAGCTACGAACCTCCGGGGGCGAACACCGGGGAGCTGTTTTTT
D: NA
size: NA
J: TRBJ2-2
V: TRBV5-6

CDR3: CASSPTGGAGNTIYF
DNA: TGTGCCAGCAGCCCAACAGGGGGAGCTGGAAACACCATATATTTT
D: TRBD1
size: NA
J: TRBJ1-3
V: TRBV7-9

CDR3: CASRNPVNTEAFF
DNA: TGTGCCAGTAGAAATCCCGTGAACACTGAAGCTTTCTTT
D: NA
size: NA
J: TRBJ1-1
V: TRBV19

CDR3: CASKPGLNTGELFF
DNA: TGTGCCAGTAAACCAGGACTAAACACCGGGGAGCTGTTTTTT
D: NA
size: NA
J: TRBJ2-2
V: TRBV19

CDR3: CSVEVLRGSYEQYF
DNA: TGCAGCGTTGAAGTCCTGAGGGGGTCCTACGAGCAGTACTTC
D: NA
size: large
J: TRBJ2-7
V: TRBV29-1

CDR3: CASRPAGPDTHYF
DNA: TGTGCCAGCAGACCAGCGGGACCAGATACGCATTATTTT
D: TRBD2
size: once
J: TRBJ2-3
V: TRBV6-5

CDR3: CASSYMGTQYF
DNA: TGTGCCAGCAGCTATATGGGTACGCAGTATTTT
D: NA
size: NA
J: TRBJ2-3
V: TRBV11-2

CDR3: CASSWTSGRGTGELFF
DNA: TGTGCCAGCAGTTGGACTAGCGGGAGGGGCACCGGGGAGCTGTTTTTT
D: TRBD2
size: NA
J: TRBJ2-2
V: TRBV7-9

CDR3: CSVEGSPGLGRNYGYTF
DNA: TGCAGCGTTGAGGGGTCTCCGGGACTTGGGCGAAACTATGGCTACACCTTC
D: NA
size: NA
J: TRBJ1-2
V: TRBV29-1

CDR3: CASSELFWGGVNTEAFF
DNA: TGTGCCAGCAGTGAATTGTTCTGGGGCGGGGTGAATACTGAAGCTTTCTTT
D: NA
size: NA
J: TRBJ1-1
V: TRBV6-5

CDR3: CAWSKSRTLGETQYF
DNA: TGTGCCTGGAGCAAATCGCGGACCCTGGGGGAGACCCAGTACTTC
D: NA
size: NA
J: TRBJ2-5
V: TRBV30

CDR3: CANSLAGTGELFF
DNA: TGTGCCAACAGCTTGGCCGGGACCGGGGAGCTGTTTTTT
D: NA
size: NA
J: TRBJ2-2
V: TRBV5-4

CDR3: CAISESGAGEQFF
DNA: TGTGCCATCAGTGAGTCAGGGGCGGGTGAGCAGTTCTTC
D: NA
size: few
J: TRBJ2-1
V: TRBV10-3

CDR3: CASSSIVLVGPAFF
DNA: TGTGCCAGCAGCTCCATCGTATTGGTGGGACCGGCTTTCTTT
D: NA
size: NA
J: TRBJ1-1
V: TRBV7-2

CDR3: CAWNVGYTSGELFF
DNA: TGTGCCTGGAACGTAGGGTATACCTCCGGGGAGCTGTTTTTT
D: NA
size: few
J: TRBJ2-2
V: TRBV30

CDR3: CAWSRDTNQPQHF
DNA: TGTGCCTGGAGTCGCGACACCAATCAGCCCCAGCATTTT
D: NA
size: few
J: TRBJ1-5
V: TRBV30

CDR3: CSVSTGLAAPNEQFF
DNA: TGCAGCGTCTCCACCGGACTAGCGGCCCCCAATGAGCAGTTCTTC
D: TRBD2
size: NA
J: TRBJ2-1
V: TRBV29-1

CDR3: CASSAASGRNTGELFF
DNA: TGTGCCAGCAGCGCTGCTAGCGGGCGGAACACCGGGGAGCTGTTTTTT
D: TRBD2
size: few
J: TRBJ2-2
V: TRBV5-4

CDR3: CASSRTGISTDTQYF
DNA: TGCGCCAGCAGCCGGACAGGGATTAGCACAGATACGCAGTATTTT
D: TRBD1
size: NA
J: TRBJ2-3
V: TRBV4-3